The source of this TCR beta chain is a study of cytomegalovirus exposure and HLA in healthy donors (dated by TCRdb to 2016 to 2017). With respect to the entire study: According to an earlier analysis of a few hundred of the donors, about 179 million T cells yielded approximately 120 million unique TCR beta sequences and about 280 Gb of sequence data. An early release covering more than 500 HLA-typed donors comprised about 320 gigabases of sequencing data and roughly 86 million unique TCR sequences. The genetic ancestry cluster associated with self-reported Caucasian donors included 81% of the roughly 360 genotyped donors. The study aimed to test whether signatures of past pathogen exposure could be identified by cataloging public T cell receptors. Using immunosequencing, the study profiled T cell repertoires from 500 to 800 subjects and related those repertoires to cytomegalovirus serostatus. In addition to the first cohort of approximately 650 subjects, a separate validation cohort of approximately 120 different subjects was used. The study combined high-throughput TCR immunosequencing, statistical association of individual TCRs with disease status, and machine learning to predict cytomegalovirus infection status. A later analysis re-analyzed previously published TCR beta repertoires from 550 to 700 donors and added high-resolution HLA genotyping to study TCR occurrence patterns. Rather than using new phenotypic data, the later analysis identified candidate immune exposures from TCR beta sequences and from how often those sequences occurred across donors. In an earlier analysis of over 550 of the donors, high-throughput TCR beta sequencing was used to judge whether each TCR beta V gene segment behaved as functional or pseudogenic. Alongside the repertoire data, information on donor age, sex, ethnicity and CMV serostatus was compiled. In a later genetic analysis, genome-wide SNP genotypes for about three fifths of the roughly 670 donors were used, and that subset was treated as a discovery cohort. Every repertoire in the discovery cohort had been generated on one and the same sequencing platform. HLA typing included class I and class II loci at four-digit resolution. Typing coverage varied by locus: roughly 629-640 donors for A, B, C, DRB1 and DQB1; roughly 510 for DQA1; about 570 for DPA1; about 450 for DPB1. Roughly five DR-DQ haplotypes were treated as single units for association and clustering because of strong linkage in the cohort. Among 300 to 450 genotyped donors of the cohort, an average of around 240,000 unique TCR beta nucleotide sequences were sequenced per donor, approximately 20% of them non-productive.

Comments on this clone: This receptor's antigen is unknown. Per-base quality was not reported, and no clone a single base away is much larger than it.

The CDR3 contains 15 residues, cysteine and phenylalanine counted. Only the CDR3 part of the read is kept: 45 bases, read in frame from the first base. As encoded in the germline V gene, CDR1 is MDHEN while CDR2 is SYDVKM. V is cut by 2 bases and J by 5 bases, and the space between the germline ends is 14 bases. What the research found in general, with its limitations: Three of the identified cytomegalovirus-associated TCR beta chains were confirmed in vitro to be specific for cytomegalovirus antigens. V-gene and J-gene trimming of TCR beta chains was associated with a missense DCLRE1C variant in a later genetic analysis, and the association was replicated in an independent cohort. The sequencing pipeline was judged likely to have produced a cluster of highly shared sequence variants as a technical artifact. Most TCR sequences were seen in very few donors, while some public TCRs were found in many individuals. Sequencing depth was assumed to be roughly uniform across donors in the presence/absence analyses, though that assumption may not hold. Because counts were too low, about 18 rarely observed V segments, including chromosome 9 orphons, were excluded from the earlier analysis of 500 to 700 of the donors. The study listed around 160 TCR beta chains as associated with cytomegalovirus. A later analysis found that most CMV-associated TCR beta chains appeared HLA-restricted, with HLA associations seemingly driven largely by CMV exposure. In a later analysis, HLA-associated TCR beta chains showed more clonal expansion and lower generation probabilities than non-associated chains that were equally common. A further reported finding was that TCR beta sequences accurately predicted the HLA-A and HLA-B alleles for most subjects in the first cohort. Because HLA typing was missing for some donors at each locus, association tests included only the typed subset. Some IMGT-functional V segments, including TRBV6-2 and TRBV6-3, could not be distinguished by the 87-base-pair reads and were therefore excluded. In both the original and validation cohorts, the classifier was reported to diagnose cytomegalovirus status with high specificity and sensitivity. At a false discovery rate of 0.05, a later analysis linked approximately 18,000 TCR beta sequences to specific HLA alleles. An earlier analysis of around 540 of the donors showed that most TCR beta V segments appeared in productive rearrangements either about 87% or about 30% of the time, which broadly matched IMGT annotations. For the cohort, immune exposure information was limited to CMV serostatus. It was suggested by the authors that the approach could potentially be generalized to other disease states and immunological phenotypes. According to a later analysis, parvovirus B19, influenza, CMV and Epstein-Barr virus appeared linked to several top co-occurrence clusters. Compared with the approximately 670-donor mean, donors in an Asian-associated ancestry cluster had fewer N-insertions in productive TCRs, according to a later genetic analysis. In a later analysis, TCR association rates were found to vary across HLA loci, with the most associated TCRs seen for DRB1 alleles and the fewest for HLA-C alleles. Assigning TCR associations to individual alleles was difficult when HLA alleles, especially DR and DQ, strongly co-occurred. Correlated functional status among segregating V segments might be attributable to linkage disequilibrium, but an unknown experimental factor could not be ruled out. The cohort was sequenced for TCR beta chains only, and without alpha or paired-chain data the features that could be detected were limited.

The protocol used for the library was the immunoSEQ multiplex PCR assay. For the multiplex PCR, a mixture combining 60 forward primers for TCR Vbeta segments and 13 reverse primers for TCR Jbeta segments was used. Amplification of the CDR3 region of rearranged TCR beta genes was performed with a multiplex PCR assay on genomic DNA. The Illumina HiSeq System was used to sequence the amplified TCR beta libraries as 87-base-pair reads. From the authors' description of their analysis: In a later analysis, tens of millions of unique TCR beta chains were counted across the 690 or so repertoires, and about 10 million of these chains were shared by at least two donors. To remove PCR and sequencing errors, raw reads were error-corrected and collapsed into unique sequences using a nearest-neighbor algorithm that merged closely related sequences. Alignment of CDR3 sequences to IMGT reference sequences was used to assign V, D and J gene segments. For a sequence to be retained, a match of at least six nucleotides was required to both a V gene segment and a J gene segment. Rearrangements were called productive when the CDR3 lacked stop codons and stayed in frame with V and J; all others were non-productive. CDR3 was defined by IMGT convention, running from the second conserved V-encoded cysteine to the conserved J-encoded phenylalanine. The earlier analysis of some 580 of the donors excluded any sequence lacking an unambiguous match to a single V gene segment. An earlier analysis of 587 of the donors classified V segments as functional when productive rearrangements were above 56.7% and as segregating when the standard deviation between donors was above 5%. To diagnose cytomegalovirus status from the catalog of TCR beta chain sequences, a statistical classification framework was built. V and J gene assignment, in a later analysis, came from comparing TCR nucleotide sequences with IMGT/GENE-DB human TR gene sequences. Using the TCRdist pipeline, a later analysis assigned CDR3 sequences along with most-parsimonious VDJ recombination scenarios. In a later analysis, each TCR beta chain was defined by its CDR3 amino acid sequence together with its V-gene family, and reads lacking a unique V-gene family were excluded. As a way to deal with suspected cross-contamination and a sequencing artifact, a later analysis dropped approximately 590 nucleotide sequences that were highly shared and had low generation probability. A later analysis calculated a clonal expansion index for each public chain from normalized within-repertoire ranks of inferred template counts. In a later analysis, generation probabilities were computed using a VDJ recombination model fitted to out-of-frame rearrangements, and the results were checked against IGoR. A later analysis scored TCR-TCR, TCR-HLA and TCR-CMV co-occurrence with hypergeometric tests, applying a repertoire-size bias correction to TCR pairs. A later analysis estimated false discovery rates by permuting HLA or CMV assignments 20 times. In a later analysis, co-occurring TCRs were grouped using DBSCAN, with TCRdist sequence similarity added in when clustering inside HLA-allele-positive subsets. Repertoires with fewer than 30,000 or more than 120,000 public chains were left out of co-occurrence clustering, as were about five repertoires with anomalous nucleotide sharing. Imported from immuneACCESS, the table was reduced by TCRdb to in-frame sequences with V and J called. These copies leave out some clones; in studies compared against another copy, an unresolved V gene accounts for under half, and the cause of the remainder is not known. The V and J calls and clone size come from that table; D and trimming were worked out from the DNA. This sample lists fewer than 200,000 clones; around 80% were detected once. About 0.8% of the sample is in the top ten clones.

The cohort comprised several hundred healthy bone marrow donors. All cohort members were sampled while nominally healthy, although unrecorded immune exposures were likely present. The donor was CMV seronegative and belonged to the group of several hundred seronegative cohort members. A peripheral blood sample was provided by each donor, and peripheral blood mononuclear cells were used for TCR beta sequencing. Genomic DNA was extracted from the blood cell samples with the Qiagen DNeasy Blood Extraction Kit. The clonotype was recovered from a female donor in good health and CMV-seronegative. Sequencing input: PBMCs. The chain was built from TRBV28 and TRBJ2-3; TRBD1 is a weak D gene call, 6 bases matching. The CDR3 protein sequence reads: CASSLGRGGLDTQYF. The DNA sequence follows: TGTGCCAGCAGTTTAGGCAGGGGTGGTTTAGATACGCAGTATTTT.